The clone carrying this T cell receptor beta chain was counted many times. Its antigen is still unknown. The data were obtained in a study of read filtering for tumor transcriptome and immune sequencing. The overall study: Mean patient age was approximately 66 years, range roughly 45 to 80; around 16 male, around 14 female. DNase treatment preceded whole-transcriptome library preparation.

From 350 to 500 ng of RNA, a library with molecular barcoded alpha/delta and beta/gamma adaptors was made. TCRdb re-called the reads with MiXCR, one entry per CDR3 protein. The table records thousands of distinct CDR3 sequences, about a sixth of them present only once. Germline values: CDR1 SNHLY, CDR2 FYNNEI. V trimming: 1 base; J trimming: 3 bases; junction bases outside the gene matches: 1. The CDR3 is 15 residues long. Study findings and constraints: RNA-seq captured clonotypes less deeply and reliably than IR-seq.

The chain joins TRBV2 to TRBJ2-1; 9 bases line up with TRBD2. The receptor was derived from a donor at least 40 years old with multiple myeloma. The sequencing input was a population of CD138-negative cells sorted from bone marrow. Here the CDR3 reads CASSEERGDYNEQFF. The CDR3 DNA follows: TGTGCCAGCAGTGAAGAGCGGGGGGACTACAATGAGCAGTTCTTC.